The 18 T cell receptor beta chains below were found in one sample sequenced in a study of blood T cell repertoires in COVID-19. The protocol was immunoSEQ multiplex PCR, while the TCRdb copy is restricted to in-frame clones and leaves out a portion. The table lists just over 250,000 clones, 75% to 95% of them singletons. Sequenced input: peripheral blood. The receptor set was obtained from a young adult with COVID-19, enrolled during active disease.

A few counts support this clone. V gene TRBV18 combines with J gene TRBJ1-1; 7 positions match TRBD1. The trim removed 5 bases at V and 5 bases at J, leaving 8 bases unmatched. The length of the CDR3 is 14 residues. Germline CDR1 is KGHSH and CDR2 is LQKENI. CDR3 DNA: TGTGCCAGCTCATCAGGGGGAGGTGGGACTGAAGCTTTCTTT. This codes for CASSSGGGGTEAFF. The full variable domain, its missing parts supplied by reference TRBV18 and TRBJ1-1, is NAGVMQNPRHLVRRRGQEARLRCSPMKGHSHVYWYRQLPEEGLKFMVYLQKENIIDESGMPKERFSAEFPKEGPSILRIQQVVRGDSAAYFCASSSGGGGTEAFFGQGTRLTVV.

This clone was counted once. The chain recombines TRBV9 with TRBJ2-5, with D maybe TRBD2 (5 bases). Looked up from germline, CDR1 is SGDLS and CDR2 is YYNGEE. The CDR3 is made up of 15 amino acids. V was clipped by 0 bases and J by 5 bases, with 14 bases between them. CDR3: CASSVGTPRVETQYF. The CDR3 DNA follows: TGTGCCAGCAGCGTAGGAACACCGAGGGTGGAGACCCAGTACTTC.

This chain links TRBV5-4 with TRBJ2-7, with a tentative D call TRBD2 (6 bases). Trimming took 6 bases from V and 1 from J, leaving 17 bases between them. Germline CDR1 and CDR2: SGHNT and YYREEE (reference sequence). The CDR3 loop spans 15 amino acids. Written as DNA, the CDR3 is TGTGCCAGCAACTCCGGAGGGGAAAAGTCCTACGAGCAGTACTTC. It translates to CASNSGGEKSYEQYF.

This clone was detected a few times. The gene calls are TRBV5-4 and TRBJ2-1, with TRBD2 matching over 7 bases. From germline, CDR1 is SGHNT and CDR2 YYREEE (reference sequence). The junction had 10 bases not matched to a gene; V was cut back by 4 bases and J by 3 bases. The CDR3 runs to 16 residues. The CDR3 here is CASSPAGGSIYNEQFF. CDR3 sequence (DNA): TGTGCCAGCAGCCCCGCCGGGGGGAGCATCTACAATGAGCAGTTCTTC.

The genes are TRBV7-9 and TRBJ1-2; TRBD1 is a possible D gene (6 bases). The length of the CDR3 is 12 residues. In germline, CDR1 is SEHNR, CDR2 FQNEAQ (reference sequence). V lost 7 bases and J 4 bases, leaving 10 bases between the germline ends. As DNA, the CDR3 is TGTGCCAGCAAGGAACAGGGCTATGGCTACACCTTC. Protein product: CASKEQGYGYTF.

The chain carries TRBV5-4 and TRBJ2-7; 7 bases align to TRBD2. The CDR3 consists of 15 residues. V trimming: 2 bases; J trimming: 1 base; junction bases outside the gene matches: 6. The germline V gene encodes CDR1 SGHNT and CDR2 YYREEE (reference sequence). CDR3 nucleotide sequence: TGTGCCAGCAGCTTCGGGAGGTCCGAGTCCTACGAGCAGTACTTC. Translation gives CASSFGRSESYEQYF.

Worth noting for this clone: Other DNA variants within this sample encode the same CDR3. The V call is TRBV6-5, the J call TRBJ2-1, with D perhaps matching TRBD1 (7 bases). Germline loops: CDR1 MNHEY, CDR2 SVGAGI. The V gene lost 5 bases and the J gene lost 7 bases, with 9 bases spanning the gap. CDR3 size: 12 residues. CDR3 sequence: CASSPGGNEQFF. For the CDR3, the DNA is TGTGCCAGCAGTCCAGGGGGGAATGAGCAGTTCTTC.

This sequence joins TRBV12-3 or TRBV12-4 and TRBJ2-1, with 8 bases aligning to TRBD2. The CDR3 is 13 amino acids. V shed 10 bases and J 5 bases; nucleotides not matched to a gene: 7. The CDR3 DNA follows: TGTGCCACGAGTAGCGGGGCCAACAATGAGCAGTTCTTC. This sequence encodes CATSSGANNEQFF.

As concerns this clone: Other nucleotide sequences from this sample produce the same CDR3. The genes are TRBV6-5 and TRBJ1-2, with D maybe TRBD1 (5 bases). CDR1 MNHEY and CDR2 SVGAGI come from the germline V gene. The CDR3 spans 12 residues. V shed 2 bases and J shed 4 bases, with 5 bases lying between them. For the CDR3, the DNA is TGTGCCAGCAGTTACACAGGCTATGGCTACACCTTC. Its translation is CASSYTGYGYTF.

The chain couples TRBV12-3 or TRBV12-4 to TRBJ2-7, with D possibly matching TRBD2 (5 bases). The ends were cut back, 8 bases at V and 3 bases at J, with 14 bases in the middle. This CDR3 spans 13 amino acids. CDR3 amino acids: CASRGIWDYEQYF. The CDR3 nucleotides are TGTGCCAGCCGAGGGATTTGGGACTACGAGCAGTACTTC.

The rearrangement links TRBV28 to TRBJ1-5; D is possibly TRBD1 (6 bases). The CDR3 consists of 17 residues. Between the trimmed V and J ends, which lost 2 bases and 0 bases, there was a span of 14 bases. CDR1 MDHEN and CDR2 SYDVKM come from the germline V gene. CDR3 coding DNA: TGTGCCAGCAGTTTACCTGGGACAATACTTAGCAATCAGCCCCAGCATTTT. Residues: CASSLPGTILSNQPQHF.

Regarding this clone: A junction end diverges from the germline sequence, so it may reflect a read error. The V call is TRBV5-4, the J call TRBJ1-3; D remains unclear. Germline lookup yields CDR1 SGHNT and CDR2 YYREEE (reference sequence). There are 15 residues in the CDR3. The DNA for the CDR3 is TGTGCCAGCAGCTTGGGCGGCGGGTTAGGAAGCACCATATATTTT. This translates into CASSLGGGLGSTIYF.

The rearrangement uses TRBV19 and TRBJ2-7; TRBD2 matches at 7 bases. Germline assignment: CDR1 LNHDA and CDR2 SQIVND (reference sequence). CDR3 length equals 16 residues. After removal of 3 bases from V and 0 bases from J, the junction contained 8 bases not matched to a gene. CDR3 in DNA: TGTGCCAGTAGTATCGCTGCGGGGGAAAGCTCCTACGAGCAGTACTTC. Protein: CASSIAAGESSYEQYF.

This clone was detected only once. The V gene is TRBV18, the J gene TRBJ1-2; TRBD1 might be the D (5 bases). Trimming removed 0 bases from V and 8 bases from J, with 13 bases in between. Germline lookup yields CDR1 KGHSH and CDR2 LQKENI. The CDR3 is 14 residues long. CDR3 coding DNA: TGTGCCAGCTCACCACCGGGGCGCTTAAGAGGCTACACCTTC. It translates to CASSPPGRLRGYTF.

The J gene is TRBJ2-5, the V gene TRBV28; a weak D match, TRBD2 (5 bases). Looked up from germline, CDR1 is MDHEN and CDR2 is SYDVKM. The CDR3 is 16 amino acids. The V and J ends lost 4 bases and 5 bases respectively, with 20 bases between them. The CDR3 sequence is CASSSPSEEVAETQYF. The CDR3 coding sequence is TGTGCCAGCAGTTCCCCCTCTGAGGAAGTAGCGGAGACCCAGTACTTC.

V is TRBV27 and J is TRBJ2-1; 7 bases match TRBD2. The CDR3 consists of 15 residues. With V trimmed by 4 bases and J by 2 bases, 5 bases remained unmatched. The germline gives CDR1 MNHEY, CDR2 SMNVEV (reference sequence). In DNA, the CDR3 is TGTGCCAGCAGTTCACTAGCGACGACCTACAATGAGCAGTTCTTC. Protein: CASSSLATTYNEQFF.

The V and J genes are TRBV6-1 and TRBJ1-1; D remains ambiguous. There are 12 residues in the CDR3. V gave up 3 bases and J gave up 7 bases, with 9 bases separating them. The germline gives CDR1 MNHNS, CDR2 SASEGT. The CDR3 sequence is CASSDLRGEAFF. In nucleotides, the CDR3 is TGTGCCAGCAGTGATTTACGGGGTGAAGCTTTCTTT.

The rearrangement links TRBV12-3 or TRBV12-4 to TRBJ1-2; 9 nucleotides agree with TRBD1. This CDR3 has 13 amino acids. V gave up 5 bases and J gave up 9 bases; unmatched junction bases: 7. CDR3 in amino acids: CASSAGTGNRYTF. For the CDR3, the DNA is TGTGCCAGCAGTGCCGGGACAGGGAATCGCTACACCTTC.